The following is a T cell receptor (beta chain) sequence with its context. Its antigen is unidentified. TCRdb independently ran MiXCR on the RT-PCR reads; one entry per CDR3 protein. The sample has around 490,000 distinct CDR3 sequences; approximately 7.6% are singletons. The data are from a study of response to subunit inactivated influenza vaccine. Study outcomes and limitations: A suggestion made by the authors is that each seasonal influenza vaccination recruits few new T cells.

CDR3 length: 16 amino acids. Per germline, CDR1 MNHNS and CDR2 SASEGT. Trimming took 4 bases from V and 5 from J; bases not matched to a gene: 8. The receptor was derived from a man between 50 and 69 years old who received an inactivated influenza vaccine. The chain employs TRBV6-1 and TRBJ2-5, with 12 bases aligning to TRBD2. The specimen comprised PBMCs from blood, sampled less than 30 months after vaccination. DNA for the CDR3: TGTGCCAGCAGTGCCTCAAAACTAGCGGGAGGTGAGACCCAGTACTTC. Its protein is CASSASKLAGGETQYF.